This TCR beta chain was obtained from a study of T cells after yellow fever vaccination (dated by TCRdb to the late 2010s). With regard to the full study: Libraries from fractions with low cell numbers were prepared with the SMART-Seq v4 Ultra Low Input RNA kit. To follow T-cell clones before and after both primary and booster YFV17D yellow fever vaccination, bulk TCR alpha and beta repertoires underwent longitudinal sequencing. The cohort comprised two healthy male donors, one aged 18 to 29 and one aged 30 to 40 years. Blood samples were taken at several timepoints before and after primary and secondary immunization, and bulk PBMC replicates and cell subsets were isolated.

The treatment or condition tag for this specimen amounts to: live attenuated yellow fever vaccine strain. Two biological replicates of bulk PBMCs were collected at each blood-draw timepoint. PBMCs were isolated from peripheral blood using a standard Ficoll-Paque protocol. TriZol was used to extract RNA from bulk PBMCs, from CD4 and CD8 fractions, and from dextramer-positive and dextramer-negative fractions. General study outcomes and caveats: FACS-sorted repertoires could contain abundant contaminating clonotypes from the bulk population, so computational filtering was required. The secondary T-cell response was found to be weaker but faster than the primary response, with a peak reached on day 5 rather than on day 15. Only a couple of donors were included in the study, so the extent to which the findings can be generalized is limited. A small share of clonotypes was detected in both CD4 and CD8 compartments, with the overlap likely arising from convergent recombination. Most clones expanded after primary vaccination were re-detected after the booster (almost 97% of CD4 and around 88% of CD8), suggesting broad memory maintenance.

At least ten counts were recorded for this clonotype. Its antigen is not yet known. Per-base quality was not reported, and no clone a single base away is much larger than it. TCR cDNA was synthesized by 5'RACE template switching, which introduced a universal primer site and unique molecular identifiers. Priming of cDNA synthesis was performed from both the TCR alpha and TCR beta constant segments. Library amplification used two PCR steps, and the second PCR step added sample barcodes and sequencing adapters. Sequencing of libraries was performed on Illumina HiSeq 2500 (2x100 bp) or NovaSeq (2x150 bp). The original pipeline was this. MIGEC was used to demultiplex reads and collapse the reads into UMI consensus sequences, and MiXCR was used for V(D)J alignment. Vaccine-responding clonotypes were identified with edgeR using replicate PBMC samples, with FDR below 0.01 and a log2 fold change above 5 up to day 15 being required. Bulk clonotypes were assigned CD4 or CD8 identity according to which sequenced CD4 or CD8 repertoire held them at higher abundance. TCRdb reprocessing: public reads trimmed at Q25 with fastp, clones called with MiXCR, in-frame beta chains kept. Each CDR3 protein gets just one entry, which takes the most common genes and DNA from the rows behind it. TCRdb, rather than the study authors, made the V and J calls. This sample comprises about 500,000 distinct CDR3 sequences, about a sixth of them detected only once. The ten top clones hold roughly 17% of the sample.

V sheds 2 bases and J sheds 2 bases, leaving 6 bases between their ends. Measured from the cysteine to the phenylalanine, the CDR3 is 13 residues long. Left in the record is the CDR3 DNA by itself, 39 bases read in frame from the first base. Via the germline V gene (reference sequence), CDR1 is SEHNR and CDR2 FQNEAQ. The sequences come from PBMCs, collected about 5 days after the first yellow fever vaccination. The origin of this receptor is a man younger than 35 who received the YFV17D yellow fever vaccine. This chain is built from TRBV7-9 and TRBJ2-5; matching of 5 bases hints at TRBD1 as the D gene. The sequence in DNA is TGTGCCAGCAGCTTAAGACAGCAAGAGACCCAGTACTTC. Translated, it reads CASSLRQQETQYF.